This T cell receptor beta chain was obtained from a study of T cell responses to AZD1222 COVID-19 vaccine. General observations from the study: After two AZD1222 doses, spike-specific TCR breadth and depth rose versus day 0. Baseline testing showed seropositivity in only a handful of AZD1222 recipients. Every sample of the repertoires postdated the peak T cell response.

About this clone itself: Antigen: not known.

Sequencing used immunoSEQ multiplex PCR; TCRdb keeps in-frame clones, though not all of them. This table has roughly 51,000 clones, roughly 90% appearing once. This CDR3 comprises 16 residues. The ends lost 3 bases at V and 0 bases at J; junction bases unmatched: 3. The germline V gene has CDR1 ENHRY and CDR2 SYGVKD. Material: peripheral blood, obtained 28 days after the second AZD1222 dose. The TCR originated in an adult who received the AZD1222 COVID-19 vaccine. The chain links TRBV10-3 to TRBJ2-1, with 9 positions matching TRBD2. In DNA, the CDR3 is TGTGCCATCAGTGATTATAGCGGGAGCTCCTACAATGAGCAGTTCTTC. It codes for CAISDYSGSSYNEQFF.